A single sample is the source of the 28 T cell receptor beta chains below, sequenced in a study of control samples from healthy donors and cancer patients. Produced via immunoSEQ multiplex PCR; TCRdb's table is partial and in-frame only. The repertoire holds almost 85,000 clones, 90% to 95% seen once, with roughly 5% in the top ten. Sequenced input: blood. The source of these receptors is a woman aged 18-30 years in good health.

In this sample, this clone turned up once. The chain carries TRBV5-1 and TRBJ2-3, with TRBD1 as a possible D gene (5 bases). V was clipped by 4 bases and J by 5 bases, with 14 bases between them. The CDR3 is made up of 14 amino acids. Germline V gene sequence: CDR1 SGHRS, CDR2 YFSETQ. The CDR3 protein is CASSTRVSGDTQYF. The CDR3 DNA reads TGCGCCAGCAGCACCAGGGTGTCAGGAGATACGCAGTATTTT.

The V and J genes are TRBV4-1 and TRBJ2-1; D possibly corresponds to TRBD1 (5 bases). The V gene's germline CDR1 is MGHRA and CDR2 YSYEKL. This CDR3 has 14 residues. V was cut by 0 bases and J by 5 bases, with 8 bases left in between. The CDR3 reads CASSQDRRDNEQFF. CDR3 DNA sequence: TGCGCCAGCAGCCAAGATCGCAGGGACAATGAGCAGTTCTTC.

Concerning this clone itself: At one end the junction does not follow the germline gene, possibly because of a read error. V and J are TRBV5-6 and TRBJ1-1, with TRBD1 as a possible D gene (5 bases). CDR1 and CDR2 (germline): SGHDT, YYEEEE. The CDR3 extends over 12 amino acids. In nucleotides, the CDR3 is TGTGCCAGCAGTTTGGGGGACACTGAAGCTTTCTTT. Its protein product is CASSLGDTEAFF. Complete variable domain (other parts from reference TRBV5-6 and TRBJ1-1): DAGVTQSPTHLIKTRGQQVTLRCSPKSGHDTVSWYQQALGQGPQFIFQYYEEEERQRGNFPDRFSGHQFPNYSSELNVNALLLGDSALYLCASSLGDTEAFFGQGTRLTVV.

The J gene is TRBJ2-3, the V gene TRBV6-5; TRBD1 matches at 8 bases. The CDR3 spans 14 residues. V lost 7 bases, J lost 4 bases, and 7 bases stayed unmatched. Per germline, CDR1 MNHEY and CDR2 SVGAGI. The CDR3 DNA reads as TGTGCCAGCACCTTGACAGGGGAGGCAGATACGCAGTATTTT. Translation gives CASTLTGEADTQYF.

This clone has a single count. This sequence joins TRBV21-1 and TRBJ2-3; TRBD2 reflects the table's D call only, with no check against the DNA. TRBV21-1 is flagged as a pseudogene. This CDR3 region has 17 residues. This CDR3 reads CASSSYPSLQSTDTQYF. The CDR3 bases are TGTGCCAGCAGCAGCTACCCTAGCTTGCAGAGCACAGATACGCAGTATTTT.

Here the CDR3 DNA reads TGTGCCACCAGCAGAGATTTGTCGGGGGTGGGCGTGGGGCAGTTCTTC. Translated, it gives CATSRDLSGVGVGQFF. This chain joins TRBV15 and TRBJ2-1; D possibly corresponds to TRBD2 (6 bases). Germline-derived CDR1 and CDR2 are LNHNV and YYDKDF (reference sequence). The V and J ends lost 0 bases and 12 bases respectively, with 21 bases between them. The CDR3 sequence is 16 residues long.

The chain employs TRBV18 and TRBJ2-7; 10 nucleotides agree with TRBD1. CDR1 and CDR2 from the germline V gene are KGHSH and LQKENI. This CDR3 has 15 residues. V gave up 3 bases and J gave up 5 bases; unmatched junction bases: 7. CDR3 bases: TGTGCCAGCTCACCCCTGGGACAGGGGACGAACGAGCAGTACTTC. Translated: CASSPLGQGTNEQYF.

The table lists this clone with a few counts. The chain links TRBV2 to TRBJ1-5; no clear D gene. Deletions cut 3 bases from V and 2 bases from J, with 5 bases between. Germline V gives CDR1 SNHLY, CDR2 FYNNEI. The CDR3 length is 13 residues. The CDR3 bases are TGTGCCAGCAGTGAGAATGGCAATCAGCCCCAGCATTTT. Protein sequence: CASSENGNQPQHF.

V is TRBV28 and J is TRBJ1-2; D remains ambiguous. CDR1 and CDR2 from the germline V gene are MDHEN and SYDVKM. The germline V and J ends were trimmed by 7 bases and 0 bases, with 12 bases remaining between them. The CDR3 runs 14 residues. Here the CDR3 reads CASTRDLPNYGYTF. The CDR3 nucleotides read TGTGCCAGCACACGAGACTTACCTAACTATGGCTACACCTTC.

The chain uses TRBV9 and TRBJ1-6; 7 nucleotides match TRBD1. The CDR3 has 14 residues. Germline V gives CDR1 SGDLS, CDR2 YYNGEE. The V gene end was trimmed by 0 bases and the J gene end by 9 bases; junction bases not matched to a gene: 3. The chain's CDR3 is CASSVAYRGSPLHF. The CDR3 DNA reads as TGTGCCAGCAGCGTAGCCTACAGGGGTTCACCCCTCCACTTT.

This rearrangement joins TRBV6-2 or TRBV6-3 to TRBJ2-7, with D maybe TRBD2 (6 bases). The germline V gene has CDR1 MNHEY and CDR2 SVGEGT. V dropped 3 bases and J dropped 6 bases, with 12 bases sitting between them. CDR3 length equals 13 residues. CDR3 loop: CASSYAGLPEQYF. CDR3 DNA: TGTGCCAGCAGTTATGCCGGACTACCCGAGCAGTACTTC.

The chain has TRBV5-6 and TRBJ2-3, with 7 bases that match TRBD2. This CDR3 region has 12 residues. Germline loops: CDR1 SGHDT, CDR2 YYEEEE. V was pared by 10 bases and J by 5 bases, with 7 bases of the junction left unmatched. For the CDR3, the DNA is TGTGCCGGGGGGGTAAACAGAGATACGCAGTATTTT. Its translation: CAGGVNRDTQYF.

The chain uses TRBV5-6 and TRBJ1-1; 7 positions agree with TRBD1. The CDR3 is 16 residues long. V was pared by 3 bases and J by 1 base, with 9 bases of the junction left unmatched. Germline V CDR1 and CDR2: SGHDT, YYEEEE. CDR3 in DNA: TGTGCCAGCAGCTCGATAAACAGGGGCAAGAACACTGAAGCTTTCTTT. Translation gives CASSSINRGKNTEAFF.

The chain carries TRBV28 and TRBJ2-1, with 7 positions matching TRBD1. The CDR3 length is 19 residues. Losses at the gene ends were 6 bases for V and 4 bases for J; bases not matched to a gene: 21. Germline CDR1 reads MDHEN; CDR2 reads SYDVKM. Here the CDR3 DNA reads TGTGCCAGCAGGTCAGGGACAGTACCTATTTTTAAAGCATACAATGAGCAGTTCTTC. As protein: CASRSGTVPIFKAYNEQFF. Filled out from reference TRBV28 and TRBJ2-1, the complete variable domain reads DVKVTQSSRYLVKRTGEKVFLECVQDMDHENMFWYRQDPGLGLRLIYFSYDVKMKEKGDIPEGYSVSREKKERFSLILESASTNQTSMYLCASRSGTVPIFKAYNEQFFGPGTRLTVL.

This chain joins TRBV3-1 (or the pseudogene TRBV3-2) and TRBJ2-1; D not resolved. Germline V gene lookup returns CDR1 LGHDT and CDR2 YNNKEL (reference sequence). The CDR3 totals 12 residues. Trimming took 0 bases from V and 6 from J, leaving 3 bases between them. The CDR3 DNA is TGTGCCAGCAGCCAAGAATGCAATGAGCAGTTCTTC. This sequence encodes CASSQECNEQFF.

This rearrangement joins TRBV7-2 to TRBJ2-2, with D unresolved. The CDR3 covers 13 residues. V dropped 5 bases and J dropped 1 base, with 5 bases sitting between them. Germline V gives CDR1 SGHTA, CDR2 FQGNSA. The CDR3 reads CASSPKNTGELFF. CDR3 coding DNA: TGTGCCAGCAGCCCTAAGAACACCGGGGAGCTGTTTTTT.

CDR3 coding DNA: TGTGCCAGCAGCTATCCCGAAACAGGGGGACACGAGCAGTACTTC. It specifies CASSYPETGGHEQYF. The chain employs TRBV7-9 and TRBJ2-7; TRBD1 matches 8 bases. The CDR3 covers 15 residues. Germline loops: CDR1 SEHNR, CDR2 FQNEAQ (reference sequence). V was clipped by 4 bases and J by 5 bases; unmatched bases: 10.

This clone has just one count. The CDR3 DNA sequence: TGTGCCATCAGTGAGGCGGGAGTATCTGATGAGCAGTTCTTC. Protein: CAISEAGVSDEQFF. The V call is TRBV10-3, the J call TRBJ2-1; 7 bases match TRBD2. The CDR3 extends over 14 amino acids. Trimming removed 2 bases from V and 8 bases from J; junction bases left unmatched: 6. In germline, CDR1 is ENHRY, CDR2 SYGVKD.

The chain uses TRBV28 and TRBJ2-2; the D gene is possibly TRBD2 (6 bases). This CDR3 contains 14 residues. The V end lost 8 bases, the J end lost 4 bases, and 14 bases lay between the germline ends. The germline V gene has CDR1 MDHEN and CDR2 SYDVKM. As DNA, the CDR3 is TGTGCCAGCTCTGGAGGGATCGGCACCGGGGAGCTGTTTTTT. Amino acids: CASSGGIGTGELFF. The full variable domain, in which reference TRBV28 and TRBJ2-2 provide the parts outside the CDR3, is DVKVTQSSRYLVKRTGEKVFLECVQDMDHENMFWYRQDPGLGLRLIYFSYDVKMKEKGDIPEGYSVSREKKERFSLILESASTNQTSMYLCASSGGIGTGELFFGEGSRLTVL.

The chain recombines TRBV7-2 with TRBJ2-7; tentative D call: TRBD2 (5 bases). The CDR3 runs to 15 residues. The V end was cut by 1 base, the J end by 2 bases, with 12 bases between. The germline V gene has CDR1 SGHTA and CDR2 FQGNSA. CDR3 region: CASSLVSLAPYEQYF. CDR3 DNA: TGTGCCAGCAGCTTAGTGTCGCTAGCACCCTACGAGCAGTACTTC.

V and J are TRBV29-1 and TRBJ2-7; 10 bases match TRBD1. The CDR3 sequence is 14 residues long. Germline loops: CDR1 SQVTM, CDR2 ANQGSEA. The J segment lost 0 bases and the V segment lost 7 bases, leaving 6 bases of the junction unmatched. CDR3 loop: CSGRTGGSSYEQYF. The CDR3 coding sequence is TGCAGCGGGCGGACAGGGGGATCCTCCTACGAGCAGTACTTC.

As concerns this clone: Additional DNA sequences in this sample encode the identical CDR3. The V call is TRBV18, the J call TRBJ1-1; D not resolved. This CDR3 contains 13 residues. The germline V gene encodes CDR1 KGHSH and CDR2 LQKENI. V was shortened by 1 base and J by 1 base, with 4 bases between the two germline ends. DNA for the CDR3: TGTGCCAGCTCACCACTAGGGAACACTGAAGCTTTCTTT. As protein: CASSPLGNTEAFF. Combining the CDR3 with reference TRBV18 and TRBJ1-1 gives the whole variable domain NAGVMQNPRHLVRRRGQEARLRCSPMKGHSHVYWYRQLPEEGLKFMVYLQKENIIDESGMPKERFSAEFPKEGPSILRIQQVVRGDSAAYFCASSPLGNTEAFFGQGTRLTVV.

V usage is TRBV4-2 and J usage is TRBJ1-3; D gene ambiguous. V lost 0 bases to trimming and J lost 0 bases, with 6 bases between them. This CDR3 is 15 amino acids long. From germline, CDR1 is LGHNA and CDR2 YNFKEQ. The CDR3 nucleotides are TGTGCCAGCAGCCAAGATCGGCTCTCTGGAAACACCATATATTTT. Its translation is CASSQDRLSGNTIYF.

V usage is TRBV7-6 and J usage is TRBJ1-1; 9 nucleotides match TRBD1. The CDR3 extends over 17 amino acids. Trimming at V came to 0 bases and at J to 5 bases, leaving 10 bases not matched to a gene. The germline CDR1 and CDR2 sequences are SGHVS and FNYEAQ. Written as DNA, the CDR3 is TGTGCCAGCAGCTTAGCGGCGGGTAGACAGGGGGGAACTGAAGCTTTCTTT. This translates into CASSLAAGRQGGTEAFF.

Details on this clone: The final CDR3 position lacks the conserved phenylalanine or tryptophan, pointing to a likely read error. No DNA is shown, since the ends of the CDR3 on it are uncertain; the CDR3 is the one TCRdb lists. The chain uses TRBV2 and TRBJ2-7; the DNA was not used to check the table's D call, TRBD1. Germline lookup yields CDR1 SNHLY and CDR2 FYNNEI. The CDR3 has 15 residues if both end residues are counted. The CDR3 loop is CASSGLGQGALDLCS.

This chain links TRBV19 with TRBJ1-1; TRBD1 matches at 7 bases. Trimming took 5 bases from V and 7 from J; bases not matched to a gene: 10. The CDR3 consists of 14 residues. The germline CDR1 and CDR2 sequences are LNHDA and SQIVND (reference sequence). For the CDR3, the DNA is TGTGCCAGTAGTTCATTCCCTCGGGACAGTGAAGCTTTCTTT. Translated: CASSSFPRDSEAFF.

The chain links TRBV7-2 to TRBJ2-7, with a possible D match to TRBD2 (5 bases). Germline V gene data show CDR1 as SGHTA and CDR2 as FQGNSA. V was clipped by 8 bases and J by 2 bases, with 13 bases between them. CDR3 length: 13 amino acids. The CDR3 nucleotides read TGTGCCAGCGGAATAGCGACGGCCTACGAGCAGTACTTC. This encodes CASGIATAYEQYF.

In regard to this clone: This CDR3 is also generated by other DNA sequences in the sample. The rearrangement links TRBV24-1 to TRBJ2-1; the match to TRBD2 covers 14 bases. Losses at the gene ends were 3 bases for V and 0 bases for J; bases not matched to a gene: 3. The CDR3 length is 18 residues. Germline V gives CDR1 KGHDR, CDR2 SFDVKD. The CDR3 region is CATSDRTSGGRSYNEQFF. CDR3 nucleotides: TGTGCCACCAGTGATCGGACTAGCGGGGGGCGCTCCTACAATGAGCAGTTCTTC.